This T cell receptor (beta chain) was captured in a study of cytomegalovirus exposure and HLA in healthy donors. This clone appeared once. The CDR3 runs to 14 residues. J gave up 4 bases and V 8 bases, and 7 bases lay outside the gene matches. Germline lookup yields CDR1 LNHNV and CDR2 YYDKDF (reference sequence). 13 Jbeta primers and 60 Vbeta primers were used for the PCR. Data came from immunoSEQ multiplex PCR; TCRdb stores just in-frame clones and leaves some out. The sample records fewer than 250,000 clones, roughly 80% being singletons. Sequencing was done on a sample of PBMCs. The clonotype originates from a woman aged 18-30 years in good health and CMV-seronegative. V and J are TRBV15 and TRBJ2-3; 9 nucleotides align to TRBD1. The CDR3 bases are TGTGCCACCTGGGACAGGGAGGGGCCAGATACGCAGTATTTT. Amino acid sequence: CATWDREGPDTQYF.